This is a list of T cell receptor beta chains from one sample in a study of Tregs in tolerant kidney transplant recipients. The repertoire was sequenced with immunoSEQ multiplex PCR; TCRdb's copy has only in-frame clones and lacks some. This table has about 240,000 clones, around 81% appearing once. Sequenced input: CD4+ T cells from blood. All receptors come from a human donor in good health. Both conserved end residues are part of each CDR3. The order of the fields is V gene, D gene, J gene, clone size, CDR3 DNA, CDR3 protein. The D gene is left open where the match is weak. Expanded clones get a size class; other rows say once, few or many, or leave the size out.

TRBV5-1	.	TRBJ2-1	.	TGCGCCAGCAGCTTGGCCGGGGTCGTCAATGAGCAGTTCTTC	CASSLAGVVNEQFF
TRBV19	.	TRBJ2-6	.	TGTGCCAGTAGTCGGGACATCCCTGGGGCCAACGTCCTGACTTTC	CASSRDIPGANVLTF
TRBV10-1	.	TRBJ1-6	.	TGCGCCAGCAGCGCGGGGAGTCGCAATTCACCCCTCCACTTT	CASSAGSRNSPLHF
TRBV6-1	.	TRBJ1-2	.	TGTGCCAGCAGTGAACGGGTCGGTGGCTACACCTTC	CASSERVGGYTF
TRBV6-1	TRBD1	TRBJ2-7	.	TGTGCCAGCAGTGCCAGACAGGGGGTCTACGTCGAGCAGTACTTC	CASSARQGVYVEQYF
TRBV7-2	.	TRBJ2-7	.	TGTGCCAGCAGCTTAGCCTGGGGGGAGCAGTACTTC	CASSLAWGEQYF
TRBV9	.	TRBJ1-5	.	TGTGCCAGCACGGATCAGCCCCAGCATTTT	CASTDQPQHF
TRBV5-6	.	TRBJ2-2	once	TGTGCCAGCAGCTTAGGGGGGATCACCGGGGAGCTGTTTTTT	CASSLGGITGELFF
TRBV7-8	.	TRBJ1-2	.	TGTGCCAGCAGCCGCCTCCATAGCTATGGCTACACCTTC	CASSRLHSYGYTF
TRBV7-2	.	TRBJ2-2	.	TGTGCCAGCAGCTTTCTTATGGGCACCGGGGAGCTGTTTTTT	CASSFLMGTGELFF
TRBV18	TRBD1	TRBJ1-4	.	TGTGCCAGCTCACGGGACAGGGGAGAAAAACTGTTTTTT	CASSRDRGEKLFF
TRBV6-5	.	TRBJ2-7	.	TGTGCCAGCAGTCGGAGGCGCGAGCAGTACTTC	CASSRRREQYF
TRBV27	TRBD1	TRBJ1-2	.	TGTGCCAGCAGAGGGGGAACAGGGGGCTATGGCTACACCTTC	CASRGGTGGYGYTF
TRBV6-1	.	TRBJ1-3	.	TGTGCCAGCAGTTTAAAACAGTTCTCTGGAAACACCATATATTTT	CASSLKQFSGNTIYF
TRBV6-1	.	TRBJ1-2	.	TGTGCCAGCAGTGAATTTGGTCAGGGGATGATTGGCTACACCTTC	CASSEFGQGMIGYTF
TRBV4-1	.	TRBJ2-2	.	TGCGCCAGCAGCTCAGGGGTTGGGGAATCGATTACCGGGGAGCTGTTTTTT	CASSSGVGESITGELFF
TRBV14	.	TRBJ1-6	.	TGTGCCAGCAGCCAAGATGAGAGGGCGCCGAGCGCCTATAATTCACCCCTCCACTTT	CASSQDERAPSAYNSPLHF
TRBV5-1	.	TRBJ1-2	.	TGCGCCAGCAGCTTCCTCCAGGGCGACTATGGCTACACCTTC	CASSFLQGDYGYTF
TRBV19	.	TRBJ2-3	.	TGTGCCAGTAGTATAATAGGGGTCGGTGCAGATACGCAGTATTTT	CASSIIGVGADTQYF
TRBV19	.	TRBJ2-2	.	TGTGCCAGTAATCAACTAGCCGGAGCGAACACCGGGGAGCTGTTTTTT	CASNQLAGANTGELFF
TRBV6-6	.	TRBJ1-2	once	TGTGCCAGCAGTACCCTCTCGACAGGTAGCTATGGCTACACCTTC	CASSTLSTGSYGYTF
TRBV19	TRBD1	TRBJ1-5	.	TGTGCCAGTAGCTCTCGTCGGGACAGCCGCAATCAGCCCCAGCATTTT	CASSSRRDSRNQPQHF